This TCR beta chain is from a study of PD-L1 blockade in urothelial cancer. Study-wide context: Males with urothelial cancer arising in the bladder constituted most of the roughly 30 patients.

This clone was seen only a few times. CDR1 is KGHSH and CDR2 is LQKENI in the germline V gene. V was clipped by 2 bases and J by 4 bases; unmatched bases: 6. The CDR3 totals 15 residues. Sample time point: pretreatment peripheral blood. Libraries were prepared by immunoSEQ multiplex PCR; TCRdb keeps only in-frame clonotypes and omits some of them. The sample yields just over 50,000 clones, about three quarters seen once. The sequencing here drew on PBMCs, taken around atezolizumab (anti-PD-L1) treatment. V and J are TRBV18 and TRBJ1-2; TRBD1 matches 8 bases. This clonotype originated in a man aged 70-80 years with urothelial cancer. This CDR3 is CASSPEQGGLYGYTF. The CDR3 nucleotides read TGTGCCAGCTCACCAGAACAGGGGGGGCTCTATGGCTACACCTTC.